This TCR beta chain was recovered during a study of blood T cell repertoires in COVID-19. Background on the study: Donors in the United States, Italy and Spain gave samples during acute or convalescent COVID-19. PBMCs, B-cell-depleted T cells, or T cells were the source of the cDNA or gDNA that made up the material.

Per the authors' pipeline: Researchers report that nucleated cell counts were estimated from reference gene primer amplification. Method: immunoSEQ multiplex PCR; TCRdb's copy keeps in-frame clones and lacks some. V and J calls and clone size are as listed in that table; D and trimming were resolved from the DNA. The table shows 120,000 to 150,000 clones, with roughly nine tenths occurring only once. This clone came up once. The TCR comes from a human donor in a cohort sampled during active COVID-19. The sequenced sample consisted of peripheral blood.

This chain's CDR3 is CASSGQEYGYTF. CDR3 in DNA: TGTGCCAGCAGCGGCCAAGAGTATGGCTACACCTTC. This sequence joins TRBV9 and TRBJ1-2; D not certain. Trimming left V 3 bases short and J 5 bases short, with 8 bases between. Looked up from germline, CDR1 is SGDLS and CDR2 is YYNGEE. The CDR3 has 12 amino acids. Using reference TRBV9 and TRBJ1-2 for the parts outside the CDR3, the full variable domain is DSGVTQTPKHLITATGQRVTLRCSPRSGDLSVYWYQQSLDQGLQFLIQYYNGEERAKGNILERFSAQQFPDLHSELNLSSLELGDSALYFCASSGQEYGYTFGSGTRLTVV.